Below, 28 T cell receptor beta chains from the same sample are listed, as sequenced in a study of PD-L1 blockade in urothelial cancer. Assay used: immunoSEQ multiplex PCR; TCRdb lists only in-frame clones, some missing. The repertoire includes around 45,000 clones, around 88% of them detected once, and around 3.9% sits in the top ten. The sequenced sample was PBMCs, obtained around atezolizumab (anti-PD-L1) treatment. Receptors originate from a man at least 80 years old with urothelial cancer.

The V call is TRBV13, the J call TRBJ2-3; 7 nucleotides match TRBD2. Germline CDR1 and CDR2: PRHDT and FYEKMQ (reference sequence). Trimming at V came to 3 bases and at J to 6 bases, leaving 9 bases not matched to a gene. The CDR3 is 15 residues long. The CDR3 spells CASSLGDYASDTQYF. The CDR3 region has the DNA TGTGCCAGCAGCTTGGGGGACTACGCCTCGGATACGCAGTATTTT.

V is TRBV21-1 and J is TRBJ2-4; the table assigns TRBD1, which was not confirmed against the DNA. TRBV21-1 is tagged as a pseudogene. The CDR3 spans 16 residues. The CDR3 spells CARPTGGRLAKNIQYF. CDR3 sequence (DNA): TGTGCCAGACCGACAGGGGGGAGACTAGCCAAAAACATTCAGTACTTC.

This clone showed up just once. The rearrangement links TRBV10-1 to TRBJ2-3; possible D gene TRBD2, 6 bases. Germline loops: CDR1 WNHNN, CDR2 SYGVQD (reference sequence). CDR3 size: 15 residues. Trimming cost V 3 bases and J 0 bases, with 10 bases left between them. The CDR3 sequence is CASSDSGTSTDTQYF. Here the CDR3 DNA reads TGCGCCAGCAGTGATAGCGGCACTAGCACAGATACGCAGTATTTT.

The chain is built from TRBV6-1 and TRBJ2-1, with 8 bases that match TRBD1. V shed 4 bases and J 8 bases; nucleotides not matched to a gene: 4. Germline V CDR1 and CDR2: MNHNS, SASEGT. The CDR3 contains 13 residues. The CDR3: CASSGTGTDEQFF. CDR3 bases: TGTGCCAGCAGTGGGACAGGGACCGATGAGCAGTTCTTC.

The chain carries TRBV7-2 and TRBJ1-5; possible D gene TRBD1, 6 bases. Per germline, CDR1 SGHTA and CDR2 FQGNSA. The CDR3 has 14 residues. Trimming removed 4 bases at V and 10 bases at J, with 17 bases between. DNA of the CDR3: TGTGCCAGCAGCTCCTACAGGGCGGGTAATCCCCAGCATTTT. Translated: CASSSYRAGNPQHF. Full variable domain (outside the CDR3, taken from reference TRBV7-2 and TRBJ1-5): GAGVSQSPSNKVTEKGKDVELRCDPISGHTALYWYRQSLGQGLEFLIYFQGNSAPDKSGLPSDRFSAERTGGSVSTLTIQRTQQEDSAVYLCASSSYRAGNPQHFGDGTRLSIL.

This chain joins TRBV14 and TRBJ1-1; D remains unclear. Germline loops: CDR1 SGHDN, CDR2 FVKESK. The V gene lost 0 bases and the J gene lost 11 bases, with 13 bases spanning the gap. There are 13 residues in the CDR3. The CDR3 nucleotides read TGTGCCAGCAGCCAAGATACCGCAGGAAGGGCTTTCTTT. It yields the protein CASSQDTAGRAFF.

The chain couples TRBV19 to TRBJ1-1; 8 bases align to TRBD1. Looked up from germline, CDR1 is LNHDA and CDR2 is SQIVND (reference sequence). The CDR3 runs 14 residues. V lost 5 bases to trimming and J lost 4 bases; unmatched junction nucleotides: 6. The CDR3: CASSAGQVRTEAFF. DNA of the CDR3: TGTGCCAGTAGTGCGGGACAGGTTCGCACTGAAGCTTTCTTT. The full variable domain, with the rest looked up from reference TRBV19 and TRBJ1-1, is DGGITQSPKYLFRKEGQNVTLSCEQNLNHDAMYWYRQDPGQGLRLIYYSQIVNDFQKGDIAEGYSVSREKKESFPLTVTSAQKNPTAFYLCASSAGQVRTEAFFGQGTRLTVV.

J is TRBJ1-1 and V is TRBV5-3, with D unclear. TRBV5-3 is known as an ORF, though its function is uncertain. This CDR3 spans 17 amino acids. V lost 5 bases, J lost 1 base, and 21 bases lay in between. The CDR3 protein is CARSTFPTRSKNTEAFF. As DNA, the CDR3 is TGTGCCAGAAGTACCTTCCCGACACGATCTAAGAACACTGAAGCTTTCTTT.

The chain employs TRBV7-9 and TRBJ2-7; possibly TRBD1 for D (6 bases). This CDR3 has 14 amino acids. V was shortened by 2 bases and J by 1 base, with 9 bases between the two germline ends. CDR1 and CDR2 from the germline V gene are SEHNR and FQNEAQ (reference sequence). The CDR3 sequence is CASSLQGKSYEQYF. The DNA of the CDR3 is TGTGCCAGCAGCTTACAGGGGAAGTCCTACGAGCAGTACTTC. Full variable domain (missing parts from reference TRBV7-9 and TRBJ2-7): DTGVSQNPRHKITKRGQNVTFRCDPISEHNRLYWYRQTLGQGPEFLTYFQNEAQLEKSRLLSDRFSAERPKGSFSTLEIQRTEQGDSAMYLCASSLQGKSYEQYFGPGTRLTVT.

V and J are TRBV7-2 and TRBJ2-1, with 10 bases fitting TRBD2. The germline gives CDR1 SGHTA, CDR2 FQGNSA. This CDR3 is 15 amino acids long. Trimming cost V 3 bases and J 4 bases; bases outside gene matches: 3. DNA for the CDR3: TGTGCCAGCAGCTTTAGCGGGAGGCCTTACAATGAGCAGTTCTTC. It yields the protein CASSFSGRPYNEQFF.

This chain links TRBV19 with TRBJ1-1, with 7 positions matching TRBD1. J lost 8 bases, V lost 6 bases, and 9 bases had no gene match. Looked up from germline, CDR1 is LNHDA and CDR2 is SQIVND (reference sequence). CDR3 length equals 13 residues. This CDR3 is CASRATGVLEAFF. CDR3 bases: TGTGCCAGTAGGGCAACAGGGGTCCTCGAAGCTTTCTTT.

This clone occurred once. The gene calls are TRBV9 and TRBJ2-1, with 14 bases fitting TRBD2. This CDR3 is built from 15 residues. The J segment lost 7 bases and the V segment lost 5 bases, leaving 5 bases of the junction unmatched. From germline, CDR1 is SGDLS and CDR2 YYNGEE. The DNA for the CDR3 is TGTGCCAGCAGGGCGGGACTAGCGGGAGTGAATGAGCAGTTCTTC. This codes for CASRAGLAGVNEQFF.

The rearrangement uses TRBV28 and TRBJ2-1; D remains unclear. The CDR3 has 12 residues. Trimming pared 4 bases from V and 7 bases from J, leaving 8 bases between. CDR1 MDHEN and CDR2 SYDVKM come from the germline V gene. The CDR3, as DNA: TGTGCCAGCAGTTCACAGCCGAATGAGCAGTTCTTC. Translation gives CASSSQPNEQFF.

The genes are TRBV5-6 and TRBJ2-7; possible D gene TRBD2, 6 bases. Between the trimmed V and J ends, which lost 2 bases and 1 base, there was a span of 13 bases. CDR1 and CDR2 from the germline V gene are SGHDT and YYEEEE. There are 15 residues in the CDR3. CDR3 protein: CASSFDGTPSYEQYF. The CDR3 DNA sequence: TGTGCCAGCAGCTTTGATGGGACTCCTTCCTACGAGCAGTACTTC.

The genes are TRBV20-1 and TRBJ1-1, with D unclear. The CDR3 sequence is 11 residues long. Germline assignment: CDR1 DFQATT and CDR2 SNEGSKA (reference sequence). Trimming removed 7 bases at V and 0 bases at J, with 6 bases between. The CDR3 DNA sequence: TGCAGTGTGATAGTGAACACTGAAGCTTTCTTT. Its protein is CSVIVNTEAFF.

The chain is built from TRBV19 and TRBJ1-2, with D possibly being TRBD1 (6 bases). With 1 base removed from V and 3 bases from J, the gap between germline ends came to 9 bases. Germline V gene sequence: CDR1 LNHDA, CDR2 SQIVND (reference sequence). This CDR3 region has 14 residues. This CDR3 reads CASSIAGADYGYTF. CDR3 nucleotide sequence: TGTGCCAGTAGTATAGCAGGGGCGGACTATGGCTACACCTTC.

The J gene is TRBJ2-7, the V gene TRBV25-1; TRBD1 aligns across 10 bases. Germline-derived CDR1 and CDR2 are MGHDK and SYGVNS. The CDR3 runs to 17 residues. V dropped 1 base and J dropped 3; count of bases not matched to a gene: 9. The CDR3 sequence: CASSELSGTGAVYEQYF. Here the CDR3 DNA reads TGTGCCAGCAGTGAATTATCCGGGACAGGGGCTGTCTACGAGCAGTACTTC.

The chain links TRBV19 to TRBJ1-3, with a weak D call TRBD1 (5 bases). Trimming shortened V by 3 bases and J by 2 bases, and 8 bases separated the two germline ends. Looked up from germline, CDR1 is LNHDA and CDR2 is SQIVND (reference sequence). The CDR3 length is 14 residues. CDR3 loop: CASSIGATGNTIYF. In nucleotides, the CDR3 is TGTGCCAGTAGTATTGGGGCGACTGGAAACACCATATATTTT.

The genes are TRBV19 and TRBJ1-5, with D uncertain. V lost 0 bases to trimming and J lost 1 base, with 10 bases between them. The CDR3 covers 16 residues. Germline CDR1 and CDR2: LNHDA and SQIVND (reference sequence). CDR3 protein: CASSIDSVLSNQPQHF. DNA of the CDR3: TGTGCCAGTAGTATAGACAGCGTACTGAGCAATCAGCCCCAGCATTTT.

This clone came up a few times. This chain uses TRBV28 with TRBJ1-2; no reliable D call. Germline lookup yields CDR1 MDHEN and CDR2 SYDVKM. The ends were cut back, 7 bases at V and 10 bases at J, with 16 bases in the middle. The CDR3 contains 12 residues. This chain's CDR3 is CASKTGDLDYTF. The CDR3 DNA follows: TGTGCCAGCAAAACCGGGGATCTGGACTACACCTTC.

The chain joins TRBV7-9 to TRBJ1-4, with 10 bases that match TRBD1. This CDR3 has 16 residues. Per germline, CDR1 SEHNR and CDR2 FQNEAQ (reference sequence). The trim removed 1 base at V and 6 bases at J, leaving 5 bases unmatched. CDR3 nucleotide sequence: TGTGCCAGCAGCTTAGGAGACAGGGGGCTTCATGAAAAACTGTTTTTT. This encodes CASSLGDRGLHEKLFF.

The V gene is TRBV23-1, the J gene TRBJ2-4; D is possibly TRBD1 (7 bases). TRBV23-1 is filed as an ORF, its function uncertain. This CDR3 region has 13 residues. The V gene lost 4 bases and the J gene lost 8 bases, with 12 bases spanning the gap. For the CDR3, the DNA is TGCGCCAGCAGTCTAGACAGGGAGGACATTCAGTACTTC. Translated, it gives CASSLDREDIQYF.

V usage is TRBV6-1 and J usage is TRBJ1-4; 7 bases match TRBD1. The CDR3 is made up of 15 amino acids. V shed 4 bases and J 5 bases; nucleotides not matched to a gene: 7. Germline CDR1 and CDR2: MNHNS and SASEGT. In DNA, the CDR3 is TGTGCCAGCAGTGGTGGACAGGCGGCAAATGAAAAACTGTTTTTT. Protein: CASSGGQAANEKLFF.

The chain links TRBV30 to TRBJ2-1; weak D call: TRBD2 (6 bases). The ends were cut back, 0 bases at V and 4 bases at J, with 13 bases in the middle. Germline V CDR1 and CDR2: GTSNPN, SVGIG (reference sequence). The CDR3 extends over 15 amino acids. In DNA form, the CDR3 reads TGTGCCTGGAGTGTACCCGGGACTTCATACAATGAGCAGTTCTTC. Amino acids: CAWSVPGTSYNEQFF.

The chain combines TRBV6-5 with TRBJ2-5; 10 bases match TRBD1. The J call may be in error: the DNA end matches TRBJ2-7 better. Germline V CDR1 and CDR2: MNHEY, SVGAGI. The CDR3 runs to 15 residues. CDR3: CASRSPTGGVGEQYF. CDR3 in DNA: TGTGCCAGCAGGAGCCCGACAGGGGGCGTGGGCGAGCAGTACTTC.

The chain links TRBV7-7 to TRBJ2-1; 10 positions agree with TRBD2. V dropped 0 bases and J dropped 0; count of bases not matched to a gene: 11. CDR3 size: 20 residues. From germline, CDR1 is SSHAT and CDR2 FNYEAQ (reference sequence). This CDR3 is CASSLAAGGPVPSSYNEQFF. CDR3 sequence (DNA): TGTGCCAGCAGCTTAGCAGCGGGAGGGCCCGTTCCTAGCTCCTACAATGAGCAGTTCTTC.

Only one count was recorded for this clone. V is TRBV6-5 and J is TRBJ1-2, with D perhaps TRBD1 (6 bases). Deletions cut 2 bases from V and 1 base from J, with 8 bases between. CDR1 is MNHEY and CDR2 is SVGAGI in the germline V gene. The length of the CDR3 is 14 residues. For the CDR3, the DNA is TGTGCCAGCAGTTACGGGGGCGGTAACTATGGCTACACCTTC. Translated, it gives CASSYGGGNYGYTF.

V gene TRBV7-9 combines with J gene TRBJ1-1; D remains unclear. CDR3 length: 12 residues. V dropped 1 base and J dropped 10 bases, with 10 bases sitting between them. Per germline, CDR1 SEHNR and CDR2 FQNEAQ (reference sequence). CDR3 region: CASSLVEVGAFF. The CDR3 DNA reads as TGTGCCAGCAGCTTAGTCGAGGTCGGAGCTTTCTTT.